The rows below give T cell receptor beta chains drawn from one sample of a study of T cell repertoires in cytomegalovirus infection. From the reads, TCRdb called clonotypes with MiXCR, one entry per CDR3 protein. The sample lists a few hundred thousand distinct CDR3 sequences, roughly a sixth seen once, with around 12% in the top ten. Specimen: PBMCs. Every receptor here comes from a human donor in good health (CMV status not recorded). Some clones in this sample may be carry-over from other donors' samples. The CDR3 runs from the conserved cysteine through the conserved F or W.

TRBV7-2	TRBJ1-6	CASSLRQGGNSPLHF
TRBV4-1	TRBJ2-7	CASSQDTGSSYEQYF
TRBV7-8	TRBJ1-6	CASSLQGRSSYNSPLHF
TRBV12-3/TRBV12-4	TRBJ2-5	CASRSTGPETQYF
TRBV11-2	TRBJ2-5	CASSPSFLGALQETQYF
TRBV7-2	TRBJ2-5	CATEAGGGGVQETQYF
TRBV12-3/TRBV12-4	TRBJ2-2	CASSTLASGELFF
TRBV4-1	TRBJ2-3	CASSQGPQGGVSDTQYF
TRBV5-4	TRBJ2-1	CASFNGGGGSSYNEQFF
TRBV6-6	TRBJ1-5	CASSSGTGGSLGQPQHF
TRBV4-3	TRBJ1-2	CASSQVQGRDNYGYTF
TRBV6-5	TRBJ2-3	CASSLTSARTDTQYF
TRBV12-3/TRBV12-4	TRBJ1-2	CASRTGGAGYTF
TRBV7-2	TRBJ1-2	CASSSDRGYGYTF
TRBV7-6	TRBJ2-2	CASSLAPPSGNTGELFF
TRBV20-1	TRBJ2-2	CSAAGTGNAGELFF
TRBV12-3/TRBV12-4	TRBJ2-3	CASRPGVTDTQYF